These 15 T cell receptor beta chains share one sample of origin, sequenced in a study of blood T cell repertoires in COVID-19. Clones were sequenced by immunoSEQ multiplex PCR, and TCRdb holds only the in-frame ones, with some missing. The table records roughly 460,000 clones, roughly 90% of them present only once. The sequenced sample was peripheral blood. The receptors here all came from a man aged 18 to 35 with COVID-19, enrolled during active disease.

The chain carries TRBV9 and TRBJ2-7, with D perhaps TRBD1 (5 bases). CDR3 length: 15 amino acids. Deletions cut 0 bases from V and 6 bases from J, with 16 bases between. Germline lookup yields CDR1 SGDLS and CDR2 YYNGEE. This CDR3 reads CASSVGAGKSLEQYF. The CDR3 coding sequence is TGTGCCAGCAGCGTAGGGGCAGGGAAGTCACTCGAGCAGTACTTC.

The genes are TRBV11-3 and TRBJ2-7; possibly TRBD1 for D (6 bases). The germline V and J ends were trimmed by 1 base and 1 base, with 17 bases remaining between them. Germline V CDR1 and CDR2: SGHNT, YENEEA. CDR3 length: 17 amino acids. CDR3 protein: CASSLVPQGSTSYEQYF. In nucleotides, the CDR3 is TGTGCCAGCAGCTTAGTTCCACAGGGCTCCACTTCCTACGAGCAGTACTTC.

The chain employs TRBV9 and TRBJ2-7; 10 bases line up with TRBD2. Losses at the gene ends were 0 bases for V and 6 bases for J; bases not matched to a gene: 6. This CDR3 has 15 amino acids. CDR1 and CDR2 from the germline V gene are SGDLS and YYNGEE. CDR3 DNA: TGTGCCAGCAGCGTAGGTAGCGGGAGGTTAGCCGAGCAGTACTTC. Its translation: CASSVGSGRLAEQYF.

This clone showed up just a few times. The V and J genes are TRBV28 and TRBJ1-5; D gene ambiguous. With 10 bases removed from V and 10 bases from J, the gap between germline ends came to 17 bases. The CDR3 runs 12 residues. Germline lookup yields CDR1 MDHEN and CDR2 SYDVKM. In nucleotides, the CDR3 is TGTGCCACTTCTCTCCGGGTCCCTCCCCAGCATTTT. This codes for CATSLRVPPQHF.

V gene TRBV9 combines with J gene TRBJ2-5; 9 nucleotides align to TRBD2. Per germline, CDR1 SGDLS and CDR2 YYNGEE. The CDR3 has 14 residues. V lost 4 bases, J lost 7 bases, and 8 bases stayed unmatched. CDR3 DNA: TGTGCCAGCAGCCCCGCGGGGGGGCTTGGGACCCAGTACTTC. Amino acid sequence: CASSPAGGLGTQYF. Full variable domain (rest looked up from reference TRBV9 and TRBJ2-5): DSGVTQTPKHLITATGQRVTLRCSPRSGDLSVYWYQQSLDQGLQFLIQYYNGEERAKGNILERFSAQQFPDLHSELNLSSLELGDSALYFCASSPAGGLGTQYFGPGTRLLVL.

This clone came up a few times. This rearrangement joins TRBV14 to TRBJ2-2, with D unresolved. From germline, CDR1 is SGHDN and CDR2 FVKESK. The V end was cut by 3 bases, the J end by 0 bases, with 14 bases between. This CDR3 has 17 residues. The CDR3 here is CASSHYPGRTNTGELFF. CDR3 nucleotides: TGTGCCAGCAGCCATTACCCAGGCAGGACGAACACCGGGGAGCTGTTTTTT.

Worth noting for this clone: One end of the junction varies from germline; a read error may be responsible. The V call is TRBV20-1, the J call TRBJ2-7, with 7 bases lining up with TRBD2. CDR3 length: 10 residues. The V gene's germline CDR1 is DFQATT and CDR2 SNEGSKA (reference sequence). This chain's CDR3 is CSARGLAESF. The DNA for the CDR3 is TGCAGTGCTAGAGGCCTAGCGGAGTCCTTC.

The chain couples TRBV24-1 to TRBJ2-1, with 11 bases lining up with TRBD2. Germline assignment: CDR1 KGHDR and CDR2 SFDVKD. The trim removed 4 bases at V and 1 base at J, leaving 5 bases unmatched. The length of the CDR3 is 17 residues. The chain's CDR3 is CATSDLTSGTSYNEQFF. The CDR3 nucleotides are TGTGCCACCAGTGACCTGACTAGCGGGACTTCCTACAATGAGCAGTTCTTC.

V gene TRBV6-2 or TRBV6-3 combines with J gene TRBJ2-3, with D possibly TRBD2 on 6 matching bases. CDR1 is MNHEY and CDR2 is SVGEGT in the germline V gene. The germline V and J ends were trimmed by 2 bases and 0 bases, with 18 bases remaining between them. The length of the CDR3 is 18 residues. The CDR3 spells CASSYRRDSWPSTDTQYF. CDR3 sequence (DNA): TGTGCCAGCAGTTACCGTCGGGACTCCTGGCCTAGCACAGATACGCAGTATTTT.

The chain uses TRBV2 and TRBJ2-7, with 7 positions matching TRBD2. Germline loops: CDR1 SNHLY, CDR2 FYNNEI. The CDR3 spans 14 residues. The junction had 3 bases not matched to a gene; V was cut back by 4 bases and J by 0 bases. CDR3 residues: CASSVGGSSYEQYF. The CDR3 region has the DNA TGTGCCAGCAGTGTTGGCGGGAGCTCCTACGAGCAGTACTTC. Full variable domain (outside the CDR3, taken from reference TRBV2 and TRBJ2-7): EPEVTQTPSHQVTQMGQEVILRCVPISNHLYFYWYRQILGQKVEFLVSFYNNEISEKSEIFDDQFSVERPDGSNFTLKIRSTKLEDSAMYFCASSVGGSSYEQYFGPGTRLTVT.

The genes are TRBV7-6 and TRBJ2-5; 7 positions match TRBD1. Germline V lookup: CDR1 SGHVS, CDR2 FNYEAQ. This CDR3 comprises 13 residues. V gave up 1 base and J gave up 4 bases; unmatched junction bases: 0. CDR3 sequence: CASSLDRGETQYF. The CDR3 DNA follows: TGTGCCAGCAGCTTAGACAGGGGAGAGACCCAGTACTTC.

The rearrangement uses TRBV6-5 and TRBJ2-4; a possible D gene is TRBD2 (6 bases). The CDR3 is 16 residues long. The germline V gene encodes CDR1 MNHEY and CDR2 SVGAGI. Trimming pared 4 bases from V and 2 bases from J, leaving 15 bases between. The CDR3 DNA reads as TGTGCCAGCAGTTCGCCGGGGGTCTTTACCAAAAACATTCAGTACTTC. Protein: CASSSPGVFTKNIQYF.

The V gene is TRBV6-5, the J gene TRBJ1-5; 7 bases match TRBD1. The CDR3 runs to 15 residues. V was pared by 6 bases and J by 1 base, with 6 bases of the junction left unmatched. Germline CDR1 reads MNHEY; CDR2 reads SVGAGI. Here the CDR3 reads CASSRGGLSNQPQHF. DNA of the CDR3: TGTGCCAGCAGCCGAGGGGGCTTGAGCAATCAGCCCCAGCATTTT.

The V and J genes are TRBV27 and TRBJ1-1; TRBD1 is a possible D gene (5 bases). The germline V gene has CDR1 MNHEY and CDR2 SMNVEV (reference sequence). The V end was cut by 10 bases, the J end by 4 bases, with 16 bases between. This CDR3 is 13 amino acids long. The CDR3 spells CATSWRGGTEAFF. The CDR3 DNA follows: TGTGCCACTTCGTGGCGGGGGGGCACTGAAGCTTTCTTT.

This chain uses TRBV2 with TRBJ1-6; perhaps TRBD1 as D (5 bases). CDR3 length: 14 amino acids. Germline CDR1 SNHLY, CDR2 FYNNEI. Trimming left V 3 bases short and J 5 bases short, with 8 bases between. The CDR3 DNA reads as TGTGCCAGCAGTGACAGGGCTGATAATTCACCCCTCCACTTT. Its translation: CASSDRADNSPLHF.